One and the same sample provided the 20 T cell receptor beta chains below, sequenced in a study of cytomegalovirus exposure and HLA in healthy donors. The PCR had 60 Vbeta and 13 Jbeta primers. Assay used: immunoSEQ multiplex PCR; TCRdb lists only in-frame clones, some missing. The table has 120,000 or so clones, more than 80% seen once. Sequencing was performed on PBMCs. The receptors come from a male donor in good health and CMV-seronegative.

The rearrangement joins TRBV4-3 to TRBJ1-1; 7 nucleotides line up with TRBD1. Per the germline V gene, CDR1 is LGHNA and CDR2 is YSLEER. The length of the CDR3 is 15 residues. With 6 bases clipped from V and 5 bases from J, the junction kept 12 bases outside the gene matches. CDR3 loop: CASRRTNRGSTEAFF. The DNA of the CDR3 is TGCGCCAGCAGACGAACCAACAGGGGTAGTACTGAAGCTTTCTTT.

V and J are TRBV11-1 and TRBJ1-2; possibly TRBD1 for D (6 bases). The CDR3 has 13 amino acids. V was clipped by 5 bases and J by 2 bases, with 9 bases between them. Germline assignment: CDR1 SGHAT and CDR2 FQDESV (reference sequence). In nucleotides, the CDR3 is TGTGCCAGCAGCCAGGGGTTGAACTATGGCTACACCTTC. Amino acid sequence: CASSQGLNYGYTF.

The chain uses TRBV27 and TRBJ2-5, with a possible D match to TRBD2 (6 bases). Germline V gene lookup returns CDR1 MNHEY and CDR2 SMNVEV (reference sequence). Trimming cost V 2 bases and J 11 bases, with 15 bases left between them. There are 13 residues in the CDR3. The chain's CDR3 is CASSLVRRGAQYF. The CDR3 DNA follows: TGTGCCAGCAGTTTAGTCAGGCGCGGGGCGCAGTACTTC.

The CDR3 here is CASSTGQGAYNEQFF. The DNA of the CDR3 is TGTGCCAGCAGCACAGGACAGGGGGCTTACAATGAGCAGTTCTTC. This chain links TRBV5-4 with TRBJ2-1; 11 bases map to TRBD1. In germline, CDR1 is SGHNT, CDR2 YYREEE (reference sequence). Trimming removed 4 bases from V and 4 bases from J; junction bases left unmatched: 4. The CDR3 is 15 amino acids.

This clone has more than one count but fewer than ten. The chain recombines TRBV15 with TRBJ2-3; TRBD2 agrees at 11 bases. The CDR3 has 16 residues. Trimming at V came to 0 bases and at J to 6 bases, leaving 5 bases not matched to a gene. Per the germline V gene, CDR1 is LNHNV and CDR2 is YYDKDF (reference sequence). The CDR3 protein is CATSRDGLAGGDTQYF. In DNA form, the CDR3 reads TGTGCCACCAGCAGAGATGGGCTAGCGGGGGGCGATACGCAGTATTTT. The whole variable domain, remainder taken from reference TRBV15 and TRBJ2-3, is DAMVIQNPRYQVTQFGKPVTLSCSQTLNHNVMYWYQQKSSQAPKLLFHYYDKDFNNEADTPDNFQSRRPNTSFCFLDIRSPGLGDTAMYLCATSRDGLAGGDTQYFGPGTRLTVL.

Concerning this clone itself: One junction end does not reproduce the germline sequence, and a read error may be involved. The J gene is TRBJ2-6, the V gene TRBV5-4; 10 nucleotides match TRBD2. Germline loops: CDR1 SGHNT, CDR2 YYREEE (reference sequence). The CDR3 has 14 residues. The CDR3 nucleotides are TGTGCCAGCAGATTAAGCGGGGGGGCCAACGGCCTGACTTTC. Encoded protein: CASRLSGGANGLTF.

This clone was recorded a few times. The chain employs TRBV11-2 and TRBJ1-1, with 9 bases identical to TRBD1. Germline CDR1 SGHAT, CDR2 FQNNGV. With 1 base clipped from V and 4 bases from J, the junction kept 10 bases outside the gene matches. This CDR3 is built from 17 residues. The CDR3 sequence is CASSLGRGQGRGTEAFF. The CDR3 DNA sequence: TGTGCCAGCAGCTTAGGGCGGGGACAGGGTAGAGGCACTGAAGCTTTCTTT.

This clone was picked up a small number of times. V and J are TRBV28 and TRBJ1-1; 7 bases align to TRBD1. Per germline, CDR1 MDHEN and CDR2 SYDVKM. J lost 1 base, V lost 6 bases, and 5 bases had no gene match. CDR3 length: 14 amino acids. CDR3 residues: CASRGRTGNTEAFF. In DNA form, the CDR3 reads TGTGCCAGCAGGGGCCGGACAGGGAACACTGAAGCTTTCTTT.

The CDR3 DNA reads TGTGCCAGCAGTGGCCAACTAGCCAAAAACATTCAGTACTTC. Translating gives CASSGQLAKNIQYF. The rearrangement uses TRBV6-1 and TRBJ2-4; D remains unclear. The V end lost 4 bases, the J end lost 0 bases, and 7 bases lay between the germline ends. This CDR3 is 14 amino acids long. Germline V gene data show CDR1 as MNHNS and CDR2 as SASEGT.

The V call is TRBV4-1, the J call TRBJ1-1; the D is unclear. Germline V gene lookup returns CDR1 MGHRA and CDR2 YSYEKL. The CDR3 runs to 13 residues. Trimming took 4 bases from V and 8 from J, leaving 14 bases between them. CDR3 nucleotides: TGCGCCAGCAGCCTAGAACTGACATCGGAAGCTTTCTTT. Translated: CASSLELTSEAFF.

This clone has a single count. The rearrangement links TRBV6-6 to TRBJ2-5; TRBD1 matches 9 bases. Matching the DNA end better, TRBJ2-7 makes the J call doubtful. Germline values: CDR1 MNHNY, CDR2 SVGAGI (reference sequence). CDR3 length: 16 residues. As DNA, the CDR3 is TGTGCCAGCAGTAATACTCGCCGGGACAGGGCCTACGAGCAGTACTTC. The encoded protein is CASSNTRRDRAYEQYF.

The chain combines TRBV2 with TRBJ2-7; 7 bases fit TRBD2. The CDR3 extends over 12 amino acids. The germline V gene encodes CDR1 SNHLY and CDR2 FYNNEI. Trimming at V came to 7 bases and at J to 3 bases, leaving 3 bases not matched to a gene. CDR3 coding DNA: TGTGCCAGCAAGCGGGAAGTCTACGAGCAGTACTTC. This codes for CASKREVYEQYF.

The gene calls are TRBV5-6 and TRBJ2-1, with 10 bases matching TRBD1. V gave up 3 bases and J gave up 5 bases; unmatched junction bases: 11. The CDR3 is made up of 17 amino acids. CDR1 is SGHDT, CDR2 YYEEEE, per germline. The CDR3 DNA reads TGTGCCAGCAGCTCGGGACCGGGACAGGGGCGTAACAATGAGCAGTTCTTC. Translation: CASSSGPGQGRNNEQFF.

In DNA, the CDR3 is TGTGCCAGCAGAGGGGACAGGGGGCCGGGTCAGCCCCAGCATTTT. Its translation: CASRGDRGPGQPQHF. The J gene is TRBJ1-5, the V gene TRBV28; TRBD1 matches 12 bases. This CDR3 is 15 amino acids long. Germline-derived CDR1 and CDR2 are MDHEN and SYDVKM. V trimming: 6 bases; J trimming: 6 bases; junction bases outside the gene matches: 6.

This clone was detected a few times. This rearrangement joins TRBV10-1 to TRBJ2-1; 8 nucleotides line up with TRBD2. This CDR3 is built from 14 residues. The V segment lost 4 bases and the J segment 4 bases; nucleotides outside the gene matches: 3. From germline, CDR1 is WNHNN and CDR2 SYGVQD (reference sequence). CDR3 in DNA: TGCGCCAGCAGTGCGGGACTAGAGTACAATGAGCAGTTCTTC. Residues: CASSAGLEYNEQFF.

This chain uses TRBV30 with TRBJ1-1; 7 bases are shared with TRBD1. J was trimmed by 0 bases and V by 0 bases; bases with no gene match: 7. Germline CDR1 is GTSNPN and CDR2 is SVGIG (reference sequence). The CDR3 has 16 amino acids. The CDR3 spells CAWSVIQGRVNTEAFF. Here the CDR3 DNA reads TGTGCCTGGAGTGTAATACAGGGGCGGGTGAACACTGAAGCTTTCTTT.

Comment on this clone: Other DNA sequences within the sample encode an identical CDR3. The CDR3 nucleotides read TGTGCCAGCAGGCTGGGTCAGGGGCAGAGCTACGAGCAGTACTTC. The encoded protein is CASRLGQGQSYEQYF. This chain links TRBV6-5 with TRBJ2-7; perhaps TRBD1 as D (6 bases). Germline-derived CDR1 and CDR2 are MNHEY and SVGAGI. This CDR3 has 15 amino acids. Trimming shortened V by 6 bases and J by 3 bases, and 18 bases separated the two germline ends.

V and J are TRBV19 and TRBJ2-5, with a possible D match to TRBD1 (5 bases). The CDR3 spans 15 residues. Per germline, CDR1 LNHDA and CDR2 SQIVND (reference sequence). V gave up 5 bases and J gave up 0 bases, with 13 bases separating them. The CDR3 sequence: CASSPHRRDQETQYF. The CDR3 region has the DNA TGTGCCAGTAGTCCCCACAGGAGAGACCAAGAGACCCAGTACTTC.

The chain links TRBV25-1 to TRBJ2-7; D is unresolved. The CDR3 is made up of 12 amino acids. Germline-derived CDR1 and CDR2 are MGHDK and SYGVNS. Trimming shortened V by 0 bases and J by 5 bases, and 5 bases separated the two germline ends. The CDR3 loop is CASSEYSDEQYF. The CDR3 DNA reads as TGTGCCAGCAGTGAATATTCGGACGAGCAGTACTTC.

With regard to this clone: At one end the junction does not follow the germline gene, possibly because of a read error. CDR3 sequence (DNA): TGTGCCAGCAGTTTGGGTTCTGGGGCCAACGGCCTGACTTTC. It specifies CASSLGSGANGLTF. V and J are TRBV2 and TRBJ2-6; tentatively, D is TRBD1 (5 bases). CDR1 and CDR2 (germline): SNHLY, FYNNEI. The CDR3 runs to 14 residues.